Described below is a single T cell receptor beta chain sequence and its context. No antigen is known for it. Preparation of the TCRbeta library was carried out with unique molecular identifiers. TCRdb re-derived calls from the PCR reads in MiXCR, one entry per CDR3 protein. The sample carries about 300,000 distinct CDR3 sequences, over 7% recorded once. The data originate from a study of T-cell reconstitution after alpha-beta-depleted transplantation in children. Germline V gives CDR1 MNHEY, CDR2 SMNVEV (reference sequence). V lost 6 bases to trimming and J lost 2 bases; unmatched junction nucleotides: 8. The CDR3 sequence is 16 residues long. Study observations and caveats: The main origin of T-cell counts and diversity one year after transplant was newly produced T cells.

The chain recombines TRBV27 with TRBJ2-3; TRBD2 matches at 10 bases. The TCR originated in a female patient aged 2 to 10 who had a stem cell transplant for Fanconi anemia, so the T cells may come from the graft donor. The specimen comprised peripheral blood, sampled 360 days after TCRalphabeta/CD19-depleted stem cell transplant. In DNA form, the CDR3 reads TGTGCCAGCAGATTTCTAGCGGGGGTTACCACAGATACGCAGTATTTT. As protein: CASRFLAGVTTDTQYF.